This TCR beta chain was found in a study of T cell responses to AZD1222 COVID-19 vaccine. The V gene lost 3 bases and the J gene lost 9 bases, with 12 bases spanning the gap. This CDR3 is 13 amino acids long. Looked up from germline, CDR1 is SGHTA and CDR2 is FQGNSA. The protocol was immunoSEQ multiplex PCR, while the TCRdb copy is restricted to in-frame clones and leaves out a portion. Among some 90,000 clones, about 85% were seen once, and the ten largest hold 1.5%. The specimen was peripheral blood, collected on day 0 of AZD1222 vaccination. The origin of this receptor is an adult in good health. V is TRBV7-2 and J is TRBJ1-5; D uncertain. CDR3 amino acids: CASSLKGGAPQHF. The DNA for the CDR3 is TGTGCCAGCAGCTTGAAAGGCGGAGCGCCCCAGCATTTT.